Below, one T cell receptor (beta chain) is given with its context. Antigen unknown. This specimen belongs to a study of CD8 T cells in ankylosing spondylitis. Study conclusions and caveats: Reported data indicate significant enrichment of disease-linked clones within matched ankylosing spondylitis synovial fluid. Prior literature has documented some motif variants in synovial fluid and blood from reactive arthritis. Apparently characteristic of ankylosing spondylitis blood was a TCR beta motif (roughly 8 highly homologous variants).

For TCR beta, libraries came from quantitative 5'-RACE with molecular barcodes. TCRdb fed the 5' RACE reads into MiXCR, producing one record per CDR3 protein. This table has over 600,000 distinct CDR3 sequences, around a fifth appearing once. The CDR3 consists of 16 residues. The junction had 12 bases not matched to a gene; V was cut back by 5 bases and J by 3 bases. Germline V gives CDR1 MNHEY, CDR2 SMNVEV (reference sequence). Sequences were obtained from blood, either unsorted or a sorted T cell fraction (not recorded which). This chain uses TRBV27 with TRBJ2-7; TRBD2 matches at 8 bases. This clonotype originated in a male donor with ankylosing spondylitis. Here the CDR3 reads CASSPKSAGVFYEQYF. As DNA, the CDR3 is TGTGCCAGCAGTCCCAAATCAGCGGGAGTTTTCTACGAGCAGTACTTC.